These 22 T cell receptor beta chains share one sample of origin, sequenced in a study of T cells in tumors after PD-1 blockade. Assay: immunoSEQ multiplex PCR; the TCRdb copy retains only in-frame clones and omits some. The table has 20,000 to 30,000 clones, roughly four fifths seen once. The sequencing here drew on PBMCs, taken after anti-PD-1 treatment. The receptors were gathered from a human donor with basal cell carcinoma.

The chain joins TRBV29-1 to TRBJ2-1; TRBD2 matches 11 bases. V was clipped by 7 bases and J by 0 bases; unmatched bases: 5. The CDR3 runs 15 residues. In germline, CDR1 is SQVTM, CDR2 ANQGSEA. The CDR3 DNA follows: TGCAGCGGATCTCTAGCGGGGGGCTCCTACAATGAGCAGTTCTTC. As protein: CSGSLAGGSYNEQFF.

This sequence joins TRBV12-5 and TRBJ1-1; weak D call: TRBD1 (6 bases). Trimming shortened V by 5 bases and J by 4 bases, and 8 bases separated the two germline ends. The CDR3 is 12 amino acids. Germline V CDR1 and CDR2: LGHNT, FRNRAP. The CDR3 reads CASGVDSTEAFF. CDR3 DNA sequence: TGTGCTAGTGGTGTGGACAGCACTGAAGCTTTCTTT.

Only a few counts were recorded for this clone. In nucleotides, the CDR3 is TGTGCCACCAGCAGCCCCGGACAGGGGTTATCTGGAAACACCATATATTTT. This encodes CATSSPGQGLSGNTIYF. The chain uses TRBV15 and TRBJ1-3; TRBD1 agrees at 9 bases. Trimming cost V 3 bases and J 1 base; bases outside gene matches: 7. The length of the CDR3 is 17 residues. Germline CDR1 and CDR2: LNHNV and YYDKDF (reference sequence). The full variable domain, with the rest looked up from reference TRBV15 and TRBJ1-3, is DAMVIQNPRYQVTQFGKPVTLSCSQTLNHNVMYWYQQKSSQAPKLLFHYYDKDFNNEADTPDNFQSRRPNTSFCFLDIRSPGLGDTAMYLCATSSPGQGLSGNTIYFGEGSWLTVV.

The chain has TRBV27 and TRBJ1-6, with 9 positions matching TRBD1. CDR3 length equals 15 residues. The V gene's germline CDR1 is MNHEY and CDR2 SMNVEV (reference sequence). Germline trimming cut 5 bases from V and 7 bases from J; bases unmatched to any gene: 6. CDR3 bases: TGTGCCAGCAGTAGAAGACAGGGGGAAAATTCACCCCTCCACTTT. The encoded protein is CASSRRQGENSPLHF.

V is TRBV5-1 and J is TRBJ1-2; 7 bases are a match to TRBD1. After removal of 3 bases from V and 4 bases from J, the junction contained 6 bases not matched to a gene. The CDR3 consists of 14 residues. Germline assignment: CDR1 SGHRS and CDR2 YFSETQ. The CDR3 nucleotides read TGCGCCAGCAGCTCTCCGGGACAGCTCTATGGCTACACCTTC. Translation gives CASSSPGQLYGYTF.

V usage is TRBV3-1 (or the pseudogene TRBV3-2) and J usage is TRBJ2-1, with 11 bases identical to TRBD2. The CDR3 is 15 residues long. Germline CDR1 and CDR2: LGHDT and YNNKEL (reference sequence). Losses at the gene ends were 4 bases for V and 3 bases for J; bases not matched to a gene: 2. DNA of the CDR3: TGTGCCAGCAGCCGGGGACTAGCGGACTACAATGAGCAGTTCTTC. Translation: CASSRGLADYNEQFF.

This chain links TRBV15 with TRBJ2-4; D tentatively reads TRBD1 or TRBD2 (5 bases each). This CDR3 has 15 amino acids. V lost 3 bases to trimming and J lost 6 bases, with 15 bases between them. Germline V gene data show CDR1 as LNHNV and CDR2 as YYDKDF (reference sequence). CDR3 sequence reads: CATSRETGTGNIQYF. CDR3 DNA: TGTGCCACCAGCAGGGAAACCGGGACGGGAAACATTCAGTACTTC.

This sequence joins TRBV7-8 and TRBJ2-1, with TRBD2 matching 12 bases. This CDR3 region has 17 residues. J was trimmed by 5 bases and V by 2 bases; bases with no gene match: 7. Germline V gene lookup returns CDR1 SGHVS and CDR2 FQNEAQ. CDR3 protein: CASSLPRTSGVDNEQFF. The DNA of the CDR3 is TGTGCCAGCAGCTTACCTCGGACTAGCGGGGTGGACAATGAGCAGTTCTTC. The full variable domain, its missing parts supplied by reference TRBV7-8 and TRBJ2-1, is GAGVSQSPRYKVAKRGQDVALRCDPISGHVSLFWYQQALGQGPEFLTYFQNEAQLDKSGLPSDRFFAERPEGSVSTLKIQRTQQEDSAVYLCASSLPRTSGVDNEQFFGPGTRLTVL.

The V call is TRBV5-6, the J call TRBJ1-4; 9 positions agree with TRBD1. In germline, CDR1 is SGHDT, CDR2 YYEEEE. Trimming at V came to 0 bases and at J to 7 bases, leaving 4 bases not matched to a gene. CDR3 size: 15 residues. Here the CDR3 reads CASSLAGQGTEKLFF. CDR3 in DNA: TGTGCCAGCAGCTTGGCCGGACAGGGGACTGAAAAACTGTTTTTT. The full variable domain, completed using reference TRBV5-6 and TRBJ1-4, is DAGVTQSPTHLIKTRGQQVTLRCSPKSGHDTVSWYQQALGQGPQFIFQYYEEEERQRGNFPDRFSGHQFPNYSSELNVNALLLGDSALYLCASSLAGQGTEKLFFGSGTQLSVL.

The chain combines TRBV3-1 (or the pseudogene TRBV3-2) with TRBJ1-3; D remains ambiguous. Germline CDR1 LGHDT, CDR2 YNNKEL (reference sequence). The CDR3 runs 17 residues. With 5 bases removed from V and 4 bases from J, the gap between germline ends came to 21 bases. The CDR3, as DNA: TGTGCCAGCAGCATCCCCTTGGAGGGAAGATCCGGAAACACCATATATTTT. Translating gives CASSIPLEGRSGNTIYF.

V gene TRBV19 combines with J gene TRBJ1-2; 10 bases line up with TRBD1. The trim removed 6 bases at V and 7 bases at J, leaving 11 bases unmatched. Looked up from germline, CDR1 is LNHDA and CDR2 is SQIVND (reference sequence). CDR3 length: 15 residues. The DNA for the CDR3 is TGTGCCAGTAGAACTCTTGGGACAGGGGAGGCTGGCTACACCTTC. It translates to CASRTLGTGEAGYTF. Using reference TRBV19 and TRBJ1-2 for the parts outside the CDR3, the full variable domain is DGGITQSPKYLFRKEGQNVTLSCEQNLNHDAMYWYRQDPGQGLRLIYYSQIVNDFQKGDIAEGYSVSREKKESFPLTVTSAQKNPTAFYLCASRTLGTGEAGYTFGSGTRLTVV.

This chain links TRBV19 with TRBJ2-7; 7 nucleotides agree with TRBD1. Germline lookup yields CDR1 LNHDA and CDR2 SQIVND (reference sequence). V lost 5 bases and J lost 3; bases outside the gene matches: 1. The CDR3 sequence is 12 residues long. The CDR3 bases are TGTGCCAGTAGTCAGGGGGACTACGAGCAGTACTTC. Protein sequence: CASSQGDYEQYF.

Details on this clone: The junction differs from germline at one of its ends, possibly a read error. This chain connects TRBV5-1 to TRBJ2-1, with 9 positions matching TRBD1. The V gene's germline CDR1 is SGHRS and CDR2 YFSETQ. The CDR3 contains 12 residues. CDR3 amino acids: CASSQRKGQGVF. The CDR3 nucleotides read TGCGCCAGCAGCCAACGTAAGGGACAGGGTGTCTTC.

This clone was picked up one time. The J gene is TRBJ2-7, the V gene TRBV5-6, with a weak D call TRBD2 (7 bases). V was shortened by 7 bases and J by 0 bases, with 11 bases between the two germline ends. The CDR3 covers 13 residues. Germline loops: CDR1 SGHDT, CDR2 YYEEEE. The CDR3 sequence: CASGRGSSYEQYF. CDR3 bases: TGTGCCAGCGGGAGGGGGAGCTCCTACGAGCAGTACTTC.

This clone is a singleton in its sample. CDR3 protein: CASSRSGQGTDEQFF. As DNA, the CDR3 is TGTGCCAGCAGTCGTAGTGGGCAGGGGACAGATGAGCAGTTCTTC. V usage is TRBV9 and J usage is TRBJ2-1, with TRBD1 matching over 7 bases. Losses at the gene ends were 5 bases for V and 8 bases for J; bases not matched to a gene: 13. The CDR3 spans 15 residues. From germline, CDR1 is SGDLS and CDR2 YYNGEE.

The DNA for the CDR3 is TGTGCCAGTAGTCCAGGAGGGGGGGACACCGAGACCCAGTACTTC. Its translation: CASSPGGGDTETQYF. This chain uses TRBV19 with TRBJ2-5, with D maybe TRBD2 (7 bases). Germline lookup yields CDR1 LNHDA and CDR2 SQIVND (reference sequence). The ends were cut back, 5 bases at V and 5 bases at J, with 18 bases in the middle. The CDR3 runs 15 residues.

This sequence joins TRBV19 and TRBJ1-5, with 11 bases fitting TRBD1. The CDR3 runs 17 residues. Looked up from germline, CDR1 is LNHDA and CDR2 is SQIVND (reference sequence). With V trimmed by 3 bases and J by 2 bases, 6 bases remained unmatched. CDR3 coding DNA: TGTGCCAGTAGTATTCGGACAGGGGGCAGGGGCAATCAGCCCCAGCATTTT. Protein product: CASSIRTGGRGNQPQHF. Full variable domain (missing parts from reference TRBV19 and TRBJ1-5): DGGITQSPKYLFRKEGQNVTLSCEQNLNHDAMYWYRQDPGQGLRLIYYSQIVNDFQKGDIAEGYSVSREKKESFPLTVTSAQKNPTAFYLCASSIRTGGRGNQPQHFGDGTRLSIL.

The V and J genes are TRBV9 and TRBJ1-4; D possibly corresponds to TRBD1 (5 bases). Germline V gene lookup returns CDR1 SGDLS and CDR2 YYNGEE. The CDR3 spans 15 residues. V was clipped by 4 bases and J by 3 bases, with 13 bases between them. CDR3 nucleotides: TGTGCCAGCAGCCCTCGGACAAACGCTAATGAAAAACTGTTTTTT. Its translation is CASSPRTNANEKLFF.

V gene TRBV7-8 combines with J gene TRBJ2-1; tentative D call: TRBD2 (5 bases). The CDR3 consists of 14 residues. Germline V CDR1 and CDR2: SGHVS, FQNEAQ. V lost 1 base, J lost 6 bases, and 10 bases lay in between. The CDR3 sequence is CASSLVSGTNEQFF. The CDR3 region has the DNA TGTGCCAGCAGCTTAGTAAGCGGAACCAATGAGCAGTTCTTC.

The V call is TRBV5-1, the J call TRBJ2-3, with 9 nucleotides matching TRBD2. The germline V gene has CDR1 SGHRS and CDR2 YFSETQ. This CDR3 contains 15 residues. With V trimmed by 4 bases and J by 1 base, 4 bases remained unmatched. In nucleotides, the CDR3 is TGCGCCAGCAGCAGGTCTAGCGGGGGCACAGATACGCAGTATTTT. Residues: CASSRSSGGTDTQYF. Based on the CDR3 plus reference TRBV5-1 and TRBJ2-3, the full variable domain is KAGVTQTPRYLIKTRGQQVTLSCSPISGHRSVSWYQQTPGQGLQFLFEYFSETQRNKGNFPGRFSGRQFSNSRSEMNVSTLELGDSALYLCASSRSSGGTDTQYFGPGTRLTVL.

This chain's CDR3 is CASSLGASSGNTIYF. Here the CDR3 DNA reads TGTGCCAGCAGCCTAGGGGCATCCTCTGGAAACACCATATATTTT. The rearrangement uses TRBV11-3 and TRBJ1-3; D may be TRBD1 (5 bases). This CDR3 is 15 amino acids long. Germline CDR1 SGHNT, CDR2 YENEEA. V was pared by 5 bases and J by 0 bases, with 11 bases between.

V and J are TRBV27 and TRBJ1-1, with 8 bases lining up with TRBD1. Germline lookup yields CDR1 MNHEY and CDR2 SMNVEV (reference sequence). V was clipped by 5 bases and J by 10 bases; unmatched bases: 9. The CDR3 is made up of 13 amino acids. CDR3 residues: CASSLGQGTAAFF. The CDR3 DNA reads TGTGCCAGCAGTCTCGGACAGGGCACGGCAGCTTTCTTT.